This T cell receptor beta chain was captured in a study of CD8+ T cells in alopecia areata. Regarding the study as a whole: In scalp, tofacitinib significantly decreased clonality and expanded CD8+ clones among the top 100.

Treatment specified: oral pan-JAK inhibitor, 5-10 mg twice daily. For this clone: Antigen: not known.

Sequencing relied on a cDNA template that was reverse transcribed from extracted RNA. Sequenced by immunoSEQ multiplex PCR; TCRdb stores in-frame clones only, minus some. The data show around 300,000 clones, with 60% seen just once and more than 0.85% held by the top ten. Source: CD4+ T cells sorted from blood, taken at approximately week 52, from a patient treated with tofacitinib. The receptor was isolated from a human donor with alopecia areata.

CDR3 residues: CASSLEISGLGQETQYF. Here the CDR3 DNA reads TGTGCCAGCAGCTTAGAAATTTCCGGATTGGGTCAAGAGACCCAGTACTTC. J is TRBJ2-5 and V is TRBV7-9; the D is unclear. Germline-derived CDR1 and CDR2 are SEHNR and FQNEAQ (reference sequence). V gave up 1 base and J gave up 2 bases, with 17 bases separating them. The CDR3 spans 17 residues. The complete variable domain, with remaining parts taken from reference TRBV7-9 and TRBJ2-5, reads DTGVSQNPRHKITKRGQNVTFRCDPISEHNRLYWYRQTLGQGPEFLTYFQNEAQLEKSRLLSDRFSAERPKGSFSTLEIQRTEQGDSAMYLCASSLEISGLGQETQYFGPGTRLLVL.